The 15 T cell receptor beta chains presented below share a single source sample, sequenced in a study of T cells in Graves' hyperthyroidism and ophthalmopathy. TCR beta CDR3 sequences were amplified from RNA transcripts. Primed by the HTBI set, a first-round RT-PCR was run on the TCR CDR3. Via MiXCR, TCRdb re-called the multiplex PCR reads, giving one row per CDR3 protein. This sample yields under 700,000 distinct CDR3 sequences, of which about a sixth are seen a single time; under 20% belongs to the top ten. What was sequenced was blood. These receptors all come from a woman younger than 35 with Graves' hyperthyroidism.

This clonotype occurred many times. The rearrangement uses TRBV12-3 or TRBV12-4 and TRBJ1-2; D is unclear. This CDR3 has 14 residues. V lost 5 bases and J lost 2, with 12 bases in between. DNA of the CDR3: TGTGCCAGCAGTCCACTACTAGCGAACTATGGCTACACCTTC. It is translated as CASSPLLANYGYTF.

This clonotype was observed many times. The chain joins TRBV2 to TRBJ2-7, with a weak D call TRBD1 (6 bases). CDR3 length: 14 residues. Germline CDR1 is SNHLY and CDR2 is FYNNEI. The V end was cut by 3 bases, the J end by 2 bases, with 11 bases between. CDR3: CASSERRGAYEQYF. CDR3 DNA: TGTGCCAGCAGTGAGCGCAGGGGCGCCTACGAGCAGTACTTC.

Points on this clonotype: This may be a read error, as it is one base from a much larger clone. The rearrangement joins TRBV3-1 to TRBJ2-7, with 7 bases lining up with TRBD1. The germline V gene encodes CDR1 LGHDT and CDR2 YNNKEL (reference sequence). The length of the CDR3 is 15 residues. J was trimmed by 2 bases and V by 3 bases; bases with no gene match: 7. CDR3 protein: CASSQRQGSPYEQYF. CDR3 DNA: TGTGCCAGCAGCCAGAGACAGGGCTCACCCTACGAGCAGTACTTC.

On this clonotype: Germline and junction disagree at one end, which may indicate a read error. The chain joins TRBV20-1 to TRBJ2-7; the D is unclear. CDR1 is DFQATT, CDR2 SNEGSKA, per germline (reference sequence). This CDR3 comprises 14 residues. CDR3 nucleotide sequence: TGCAGTGCTAGTCATACCCCAAGGGCCTACGAGCCGTACTTC. This translates into CSASHTPRAYEPYF.

This clonotype was recorded many times. The gene calls are TRBV11-2 and TRBJ2-3, with D unresolved. This CDR3 region has 18 residues. The V gene lost 3 bases and the J gene lost 2 bases, with 21 bases spanning the gap. Germline V lookup: CDR1 SGHAT, CDR2 FQNNGV. The CDR3 DNA reads as TGTGCCAGCAGCTTGCGACCAAAGGACGGAAAATTCACAGATACGCAGTATTTT. Its translation is CASSLRPKDGKFTDTQYF.

This clonotype was seen a few times. The V call is TRBV6-1, the J call TRBJ2-3, with TRBD2 matching over 11 bases. Trimming removed 7 bases from V and 2 bases from J; junction bases left unmatched: 5. The germline gives CDR1 MNHNS, CDR2 SASEGT. This CDR3 is 15 amino acids long. For the CDR3, the DNA is TGTGCCAGCAACCTAGCGGGGGGCCACACAGATACGCAGTATTTT. Protein: CASNLAGGHTDTQYF.

This clonotype was counted ten times or more. The chain has TRBV4-2 and TRBJ2-3; D is unclear. Germline V gene data show CDR1 as LGHNA and CDR2 as YNFKEQ. This CDR3 has 17 amino acids. V lost 0 bases and J lost 2, with 15 bases in between. CDR3 region: CASSQDGDTFLTDTQYF. The DNA of the CDR3 is TGTGCCAGCAGCCAAGATGGCGACACTTTTCTCACAGATACGCAGTATTTT.

This clonotype has at least ten counts. V is TRBV3-1 and J is TRBJ2-1, with 16 bases identical to TRBD2. CDR1 LGHDT and CDR2 YNNKEL come from the germline V gene (reference sequence). The CDR3 spans 21 residues. V lost 3 bases and J lost 5; bases outside the gene matches: 16. The CDR3 reads CASSHRVPGLAGGPEDNEQFF. CDR3 in DNA: TGTGCCAGCAGCCACCGAGTCCCGGGACTAGCGGGAGGGCCGGAAGACAATGAGCAGTTCTTC.

The V and J genes are TRBV7-2 and TRBJ2-7, with 8 bases identical to TRBD1. Unmatched junction bases numbered 12, after V lost 7 bases and J lost 4 bases. Germline V CDR1 and CDR2: SGHTA, FQGNSA. The CDR3 length is 15 residues. CDR3: CASNSYRDRQYEQYF. DNA of the CDR3: TGTGCCAGCAACTCTTATAGGGACAGGCAATACGAGCAGTACTTC.

The chain employs TRBV7-2 and TRBJ1-5; a possible D gene is TRBD1 (5 bases). V shed 4 bases and J shed 11 bases, with 18 bases lying between them. The CDR3 runs 14 residues. Germline CDR1 SGHTA, CDR2 FQGNSA. For the CDR3, the DNA is TGTGCCAGCAGCTCCTCAGGGACCGCTTTGGCCCAGCATTTT. Translating gives CASSSSGTALAQHF.

This clonotype has ten or more counts. The chain couples TRBV2 to TRBJ1-2; possible D gene TRBD1, 5 bases. Germline CDR1 and CDR2: SNHLY and FYNNEI. The CDR3 has 13 residues. The V and J ends lost 4 bases and 3 bases respectively, with 9 bases between them. CDR3 residues: CASSVDSYYGYTF. CDR3 coding DNA: TGTGCCAGCAGTGTTGACAGCTACTATGGCTACACCTTC. Drawing the rest from reference TRBV2 and TRBJ1-2, the complete variable domain is EPEVTQTPSHQVTQMGQEVILRCVPISNHLYFYWYRQILGQKVEFLVSFYNNEISEKSEIFDDQFSVERPDGSNFTLKIRSTKLEDSAMYFCASSVDSYYGYTFGSGTRLTVV.

This clonotype was seen repeatedly, ten times or more. The gene calls are TRBV7-2 and TRBJ2-1, with D tentatively TRBD1 (6 bases). The germline CDR1 and CDR2 sequences are SGHTA and FQGNSA. V was cut by 4 bases and J by 2 bases, with 18 bases left in between. The CDR3 runs 17 residues. CDR3 DNA sequence: TGTGCCAGCAGCTACGATTTGTGGGACAAGACCTACAATGAGCAGTTCTTC. It specifies CASSYDLWDKTYNEQFF.

The sample holds a few counts of this clonotype. The rearrangement uses TRBV5-1 and TRBJ2-2; the match to TRBD1 covers 8 bases. V lost 0 bases to trimming and J lost 3 bases; unmatched junction nucleotides: 1. The CDR3 is made up of 15 amino acids. CDR1 SGHRS and CDR2 YFSETQ come from the germline V gene. CDR3 amino acids: CASSLDRGDTGELFF. CDR3 in DNA: TGCGCCAGCAGCTTGGACAGGGGGGACACCGGGGAGCTGTTTTTT.

This clonotype was found a few times. This chain links TRBV28 with TRBJ2-7; D is ambiguous. V was trimmed by 2 bases and J by 0 bases, leaving 11 bases between them. The CDR3 loop spans 15 amino acids. CDR1 is MDHEN and CDR2 is SYDVKM in the germline V gene. CDR3 loop: CASSLMPPSSYEQYF. CDR3 DNA: TGTGCCAGCAGTTTAATGCCACCCAGCTCCTACGAGCAGTACTTC.

Note on this clonotype: A much larger clone sits a single nucleotide away, making a read error possible. The chain carries TRBV2 and TRBJ2-1, with TRBD2 as a possible D gene (5 bases). CDR3 length: 14 residues. V gave up 6 bases and J gave up 5 bases, with 14 bases separating them. Looked up from germline, CDR1 is SNHLY and CDR2 is FYNNEI. CDR3 residues: CASSQRERNNEQFF. CDR3 sequence (DNA): TGTGCCAGCAGCCAAAGGGAGCGCAACAATGAGCAGTTCTTC.